What follows are 20 T cell receptor beta chains derived from one specimen sequenced in a study of T cell changes during pregnancy in multiple sclerosis. Some clones are missing from TCRdb's copy, which holds only in-frame ones; the method was immunoSEQ multiplex PCR. The sample lists tens of thousands of clones, about 89% seen once, with more than 10% in the top ten. Source: CD8+ T cells from peripheral blood mononuclear cells, taken in the first trimester of pregnancy. The receptors come from a female donor in good health, enrolled as a control in a pregnancy study.

This rearrangement joins TRBV4-1 to TRBJ2-2, with TRBD1 identical over 7 bases. J lost 4 bases, V lost 5 bases, and 7 bases had no gene match. CDR3 length: 15 amino acids. Germline-derived CDR1 and CDR2 are MGHRA and YSYEKL. In nucleotides, the CDR3 is TGCGCCAGCAGCTCAACAGGGGACCTCACCGGGGAGCTGTTTTTT. This gives the protein CASSSTGDLTGELFF.

CDR3 loop: CASSQEFPSPYEQYF. For the CDR3, the DNA is TGCGCCAGCAGCCAAGAATTCCCAAGCCCCTACGAGCAGTACTTC. V and J are TRBV4-1 and TRBJ2-7; D remains ambiguous. The V end was cut by 0 bases, the J end by 2 bases, with 11 bases between. The CDR3 spans 15 residues. The germline CDR1 and CDR2 sequences are MGHRA and YSYEKL.

Only one count was recorded for this clone. CDR3 amino acids: CATSRDRAGNNSPLHF. The CDR3 DNA is TGTGCCACCAGCAGAGATAGGGCAGGGAATAATTCACCCCTCCACTTT. The chain couples TRBV15 to TRBJ1-6, with a weak D call TRBD1 (5 bases). Trimming shortened V by 0 bases and J by 5 bases, and 11 bases separated the two germline ends. The germline V gene has CDR1 LNHNV and CDR2 YYDKDF (reference sequence). This CDR3 region has 16 residues.

The genes are TRBV15 and TRBJ1-4, with 11 positions matching TRBD1. The CDR3 has 15 amino acids. Unmatched junction bases numbered 6, after V lost 5 bases and J lost 7 bases. The V gene's germline CDR1 is LNHNV and CDR2 YYDKDF (reference sequence). CDR3 residues: CATSRGQGEFEKLFF. In DNA, the CDR3 is TGTGCCACCAGCCGGGGACAGGGGGAGTTTGAAAAACTGTTTTTT.

The chain is built from TRBV2 and TRBJ1-4; weak D call: TRBD1 (6 bases). The CDR3 is made up of 16 amino acids. Germline CDR1 is SNHLY and CDR2 is FYNNEI. V was cut by 2 bases and J by 4 bases, with 14 bases left in between. The CDR3 nucleotides are TGTGCCAGCAGTGAACTCAGGGGCAGGGGTAATGAAAAACTGTTTTTT. It translates to CASSELRGRGNEKLFF.

This clone was counted once. The chain uses TRBV5-6 and TRBJ1-2; the D gene is possibly TRBD1 (6 bases). V shed 7 bases and J shed 10 bases, with 17 bases lying between them. CDR3 length: 12 amino acids. Per germline, CDR1 SGHDT and CDR2 YYEEEE. The CDR3 DNA reads as TGTGCCAGCGGCCGGACAGAGATAACCTACACCTTC. Its translation is CASGRTEITYTF.

This chain joins TRBV21-1 and TRBJ1-2; TRBD1, the table's D call, lacks a check against the DNA. TRBV21-1 represents a pseudogene. The CDR3 is 14 amino acids. Here the CDR3 DNA reads TGTGCCAGCAGCCAACAGGGCAAGGTTCATGGCTACACCTTC. It specifies CASSQQGKVHGYTF.

This clone was seen once. The rearrangement links TRBV11-3 to TRBJ2-1; D remains ambiguous. This CDR3 contains 15 residues. The V end lost 5 bases, the J end lost 0 bases, and 11 bases lay between the germline ends. The germline CDR1 and CDR2 sequences are SGHNT and YENEEA. CDR3: CASSTSYGSYNEQFF. CDR3 in DNA: TGTGCCAGCAGCACCTCATACGGCTCCTACAATGAGCAGTTCTTC. Drawing the rest from reference TRBV11-3 and TRBJ2-1, the complete variable domain is EAGVVQSPRYKIIEKKQPVAFWCNPISGHNTLYWYLQNLGQGPELLIRYENEEAVDDSQLPKDRFSAERLKGVDSTLKIQPAELGDSAVYLCASSTSYGSYNEQFFGPGTRLTVL.

This chain uses TRBV27 with TRBJ1-3, with 8 nucleotides matching TRBD1. This CDR3 is 15 amino acids long. V was pared by 4 bases and J by 6 bases, with 8 bases of the junction left unmatched. The germline gives CDR1 MNHEY, CDR2 SMNVEV (reference sequence). The DNA for the CDR3 is TGTGCCAGCAGTTCCTCGGGACAGGCCGTAAACACCATATATTTT. Translated: CASSSSGQAVNTIYF.

This clone was observed once. CDR3 protein: CASSPPDRANEQFF. In DNA, the CDR3 is TGTGCCAGCTCACCGCCCGACAGGGCCAATGAGCAGTTCTTC. The chain has TRBV18 and TRBJ2-1, with TRBD1 identical over 7 bases. There are 14 residues in the CDR3. Per the germline V gene, CDR1 is KGHSH and CDR2 is LQKENI. V lost 3 bases to trimming and J lost 6 bases; unmatched junction nucleotides: 5.

This chain connects TRBV7-6 to TRBJ2-3; D may be TRBD2 (7 bases). The CDR3 length is 16 residues. Trimming cost V 4 bases and J 2 bases, with 16 bases left between them. The germline gives CDR1 SGHVS, CDR2 FNYEAQ. The CDR3 DNA reads as TGTGCCAGCAGCTCCGCCGGCGGGGGCCTCACAGATACGCAGTATTTT. Translated: CASSSAGGGLTDTQYF.

The chain employs TRBV7-9 and TRBJ2-3; D is undetermined. The ends were cut back, 5 bases at V and 5 bases at J, with 8 bases in the middle. The CDR3 runs to 12 residues. CDR1 is SEHNR and CDR2 is FQNEAQ in the germline V gene (reference sequence). The CDR3 loop reads CASSPRGDTQYF. The DNA for the CDR3 is TGTGCCAGCAGCCCTCGCGGAGATACGCAGTATTTT.

About this clone itself: This sample includes further DNA sequences coding for the same CDR3. The chain is built from TRBV28 and TRBJ2-2; weak D call: TRBD1 (6 bases). The CDR3 has 15 amino acids. Germline V gene lookup returns CDR1 MDHEN and CDR2 SYDVKM. The V end lost 2 bases, the J end lost 3 bases, and 10 bases lay between the germline ends. The CDR3 DNA reads as TGTGCCAGCAGTTTAGTACAGGGTGACACCGGGGAGCTGTTTTTT. Protein product: CASSLVQGDTGELFF.

In this sample, this clone turned up once. CDR3: CASSFGMPDTQYF. CDR3 nucleotide sequence: TGTGCCAGCAGCTTCGGGATGCCAGATACGCAGTATTTT. V is TRBV5-6 and J is TRBJ2-3, with a tentative D call TRBD2 (5 bases). Germline values: CDR1 SGHDT, CDR2 YYEEEE. The CDR3 sequence is 13 residues long. V lost 2 bases and J 4 bases, leaving 8 bases between the germline ends.

The rearrangement uses TRBV13 and TRBJ2-3; the D is unclear. The germline V gene has CDR1 PRHDT and CDR2 FYEKMQ (reference sequence). CDR3 length equals 11 residues. Trimming removed 7 bases from V and 2 bases from J, with 4 bases in between. The CDR3 loop reads CASTHTDTQYF. As DNA, the CDR3 is TGTGCCAGCACCCACACAGATACGCAGTATTTT.

This clone was found a few times. The chain recombines TRBV7-9 with TRBJ1-1, with D possibly matching TRBD1 (6 bases). This CDR3 is 15 amino acids long. Germline CDR1 reads SEHNR; CDR2 reads FQNEAQ (reference sequence). Trimming took 4 bases from V and 1 from J, leaving 13 bases between them. The CDR3 DNA reads TGTGCCAGCAGCTCCCGGACAGCACCGAACACTGAAGCTTTCTTT. Translating gives CASSSRTAPNTEAFF. The complete variable domain, with remaining parts taken from reference TRBV7-9 and TRBJ1-1, reads DTGVSQNPRHKITKRGQNVTFRCDPISEHNRLYWYRQTLGQGPEFLTYFQNEAQLEKSRLLSDRFSAERPKGSFSTLEIQRTEQGDSAMYLCASSSRTAPNTEAFFGQGTRLTVV.

By frequency in the sample, this clone is medium-sized. The chain employs TRBV28 and TRBJ2-1, with 8 bases identical to TRBD2. This CDR3 is 16 amino acids long. The V and J ends lost 5 bases and 4 bases, in that order; junction bases with no gene match: 10. Germline V lookup: CDR1 MDHEN, CDR2 SYDVKM. Here the CDR3 DNA reads TGTGCCAGCAGTCTTCCCCTTGCGGGAGGATACAATGAGCAGTTCTTC. Its translation is CASSLPLAGGYNEQFF. The full variable domain, rest sourced from reference TRBV28 and TRBJ2-1, is DVKVTQSSRYLVKRTGEKVFLECVQDMDHENMFWYRQDPGLGLRLIYFSYDVKMKEKGDIPEGYSVSREKKERFSLILESASTNQTSMYLCASSLPLAGGYNEQFFGPGTRLTVL.

Only a few counts were recorded for this clone. The V and J genes are TRBV11-3 and TRBJ1-1; 8 bases map to TRBD1. Germline V gene sequence: CDR1 SGHNT, CDR2 YENEEA. The CDR3 extends over 14 amino acids. The J segment lost 1 base and the V segment lost 4 bases, leaving 2 bases of the junction unmatched. CDR3 in amino acids: CASSSGTGNTEAFF. The CDR3 nucleotides are TGTGCCAGCAGCTCCGGGACAGGGAACACTGAAGCTTTCTTT.

This clone came up once. Written as DNA, the CDR3 is TGTGCCAGTAGTATAGGCGAGGCAGCAAAGTTTAGCAATCAGCCCCAGCATTTT. This sequence encodes CASSIGEAAKFSNQPQHF. The V and J genes are TRBV19 and TRBJ1-5; D is undetermined. V lost 1 base and J 0 bases, leaving 16 bases between the germline ends. The CDR3 loop spans 18 amino acids. From germline, CDR1 is LNHDA and CDR2 SQIVND (reference sequence).

The gene calls are TRBV5-8 and TRBJ2-3, with D perhaps TRBD2 (6 bases). The CDR3 is made up of 16 amino acids. Trimming left V 0 bases short and J 0 bases short, with 11 bases between. Per the germline V gene, CDR1 is SGHTS and CDR2 is YDEGEE. The CDR3 region is CASSLELAASTDTQYF. As DNA, the CDR3 is TGTGCCAGCAGCTTGGAACTAGCAGCTAGCACAGATACGCAGTATTTT.